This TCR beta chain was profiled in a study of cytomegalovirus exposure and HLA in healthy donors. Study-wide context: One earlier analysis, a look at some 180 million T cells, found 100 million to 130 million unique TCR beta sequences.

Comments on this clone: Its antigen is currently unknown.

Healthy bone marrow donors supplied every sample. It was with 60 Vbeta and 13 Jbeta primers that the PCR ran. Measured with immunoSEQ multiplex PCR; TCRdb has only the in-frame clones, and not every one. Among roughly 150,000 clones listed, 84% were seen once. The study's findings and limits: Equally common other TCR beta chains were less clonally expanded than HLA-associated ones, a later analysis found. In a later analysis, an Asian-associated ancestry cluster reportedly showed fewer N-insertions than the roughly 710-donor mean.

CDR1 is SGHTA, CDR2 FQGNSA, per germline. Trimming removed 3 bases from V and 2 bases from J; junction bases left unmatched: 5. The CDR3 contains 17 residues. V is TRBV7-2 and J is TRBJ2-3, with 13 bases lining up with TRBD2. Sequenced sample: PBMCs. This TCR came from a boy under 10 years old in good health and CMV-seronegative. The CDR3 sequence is CASSLPGLAGITDTQYF. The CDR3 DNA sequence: TGTGCCAGCAGCTTGCCGGGACTAGCGGGGATCACAGATACGCAGTATTTT.